Below are 5 T cell receptor beta chains sequenced from a single sample in a study of T-cell reconstitution after alpha-beta-depleted transplantation in children. Library preparation (for TCRbeta) was performed with unique molecular identifiers. MiXCR, applied by TCRdb to the PCR reads, yields one record per CDR3 protein. Counted here are about 340,000 distinct CDR3 sequences, roughly 16% occurring once; the ten biggest clones make up around 41%. The input for sequencing was PBMCs, mostly from graft donor cells, taken 360 days after TCRalphabeta/CD19-depleted stem cell transplant. The receptors here all came from a male patient aged 2-10 years who had a stem cell transplant for acute lymphoblastic leukemia, so the T cells may come from the graft donor.

This clonotype was counted a few times. The gene calls are TRBV20-1 and TRBJ2-2, with 10 bases aligning to TRBD2. CDR3 length: 16 amino acids. CDR1 is DFQATT and CDR2 is SNEGSKA in the germline V gene (reference sequence). Unmatched junction bases numbered 9, after V lost 6 bases and J lost 2 bases. The CDR3: CSARPGLAFNTGELFF. In DNA, the CDR3 is TGCAGTGCAAGACCGGGACTAGCGTTTAACACCGGGGAGCTGTTTTTT.

Ten or more counts support this clonotype. This sequence joins TRBV10-3 and TRBJ2-2, with a possible D match to TRBD2 (6 bases). The CDR3 is made up of 14 amino acids. Trimming cost V 7 bases and J 6 bases, with 15 bases left between them. Germline V gene data show CDR1 as ENHRY and CDR2 as SYGVKD. The CDR3 loop is CAIKGGLGAGELFF. The CDR3 DNA follows: TGTGCCATCAAGGGAGGCCTTGGCGCCGGGGAGCTGTTTTTT.

This clonotype showed up just a few times. The chain couples TRBV18 to TRBJ2-7; 9 bases are a match to TRBD2. Germline-derived CDR1 and CDR2 are KGHSH and LQKENI. The CDR3 is 15 residues long. J lost 3 bases, V lost 1 base, and 4 bases had no gene match. The CDR3 DNA reads as TGTGCCAGCTCACCACTAGCGGGAGAAGTCTACGAGCAGTACTTC. The encoded protein is CASSPLAGEVYEQYF.

This clonotype showed up many times. CDR3 sequence (DNA): TGCAGTGCTAGTATTCAGGACTGGCAGTTCTTC. Translated: CSASIQDWQFF. The chain links TRBV20-1 to TRBJ2-1; perhaps TRBD2 as D (5 bases). V lost 3 bases to trimming and J lost 12 bases, with 12 bases between them. The CDR3 extends over 11 amino acids. Looked up from germline, CDR1 is DFQATT and CDR2 is SNEGSKA (reference sequence).

The CDR3: CSPRDRGSTGELFF. CDR3 coding DNA: TGCAGCCCTAGGGACAGGGGTTCCACCGGGGAGCTGTTTTTT. The gene calls are TRBV20-1 and TRBJ2-2; TRBD1 matches at 10 bases. The germline V gene has CDR1 DFQATT and CDR2 SNEGSKA (reference sequence). The CDR3 has 14 residues.